Below, 19 T cell receptor beta chains from the same sample are listed, as sequenced in a study of tumor and adjacent non-tumor tissue in lung cancer. The library came from three nested PCR rounds adapted from ARM-PCR protocols. TCRdb independently ran MiXCR on the multiplex PCR reads; one entry per CDR3 protein. The sample contains approximately 100,000 distinct CDR3 sequences, roughly two thirds of which appear only once. RNA was extracted from bulk tissue without any cell sorting. This non-tumor lung sample came from over 3 cm beyond the tumor edge. Sequenced input: distant non-tumor lung tissue. The receptors come from a man younger than 45 with non-small cell lung cancer.

The chain has TRBV11-3 and TRBJ2-1; TRBD2 is a possible D gene (6 bases). Trimming took off 3 bases at V and 6 bases at J, with 15 bases between the two ends. Per germline, CDR1 SGHNT and CDR2 YENEEA. The CDR3 sequence is 15 residues long. Here the CDR3 reads CASSLGKRAPNEQFF. In DNA form, the CDR3 reads TGTGCCAGCAGCTTGGGAAAGCGGGCCCCCAATGAGCAGTTCTTC.

The gene calls are TRBV7-8 and TRBJ2-3; D is ambiguous. The CDR3 is made up of 14 amino acids. CDR1 and CDR2 (germline): SGHVS, FQNEAQ. Trimming pared 4 bases from V and 9 bases from J, leaving 17 bases between. In DNA, the CDR3 is TGTGCCAGCAGCTCTCTAGGGTCTAAAGGGACGCAGTATTTT. Protein: CASSSLGSKGTQYF.

On this clonotype: One end of the junction fails to match germline, which may point to a read error. This chain joins TRBV11-2 and TRBJ2-7; a weak D match, TRBD2 (5 bases). The length of the CDR3 is 15 residues. Germline CDR1 and CDR2: SGHAT and FQNNGV. CDR3 DNA sequence: TGTGCCAGCAGCCTAAATAAGGATCCTAGCTACGGGCAGTACTTC. As protein: CASSLNKDPSYGQYF.

On this clonotype: The conserved phenylalanine or tryptophan normally closing the CDR3 is absent here, so this likely arose from a read error. The chain links TRBV6-5 to TRBJ2-5; 7 bases map to TRBD2. The CDR3 is 20 amino acids. From germline, CDR1 is MNHEY and CDR2 SVGAGI. Trimming removed 6 bases from V and 5 bases from J; junction bases left unmatched: 27. For the CDR3, the DNA is TGTGCCAGCAGGCCCTCCCAGACTAGCAGGAGGGCCGATGGGTTGGAGACCCAGTACTCC. It yields the protein CASRPSQTSRRADGLETQYS.

As regards this clonotype: A much larger clone differs by one base, so this may be a read error. The genes are TRBV28 and TRBJ1-5; TRBD1 is a possible D gene (5 bases). This CDR3 has 16 residues. The V gene lost 2 bases and the J gene lost 3 bases, with 14 bases spanning the gap. CDR1 MDHEN and CDR2 SYDVKM come from the germline V gene. The chain's CDR3 is CASSLRRDLLNQPQHF. CDR3 nucleotides: TGTGCCAGCAGTTTACGCCGGGACCTTCTCAATCAGCCCCAGCATTTT.

This clonotype was picked up a small number of times. The J gene is TRBJ1-5, the V gene TRBV5-5, with 7 bases that match TRBD1. J lost 2 bases, V lost 4 bases, and 6 bases had no gene match. The CDR3 has 15 amino acids. CDR1 is SGHKS and CDR2 is YYEKEE in the germline V gene (reference sequence). The CDR3 DNA follows: TGTGCCAGCAGCCCGGTCGGGACAGGCAATCAGCCCCAGCATTTT. Its translation is CASSPVGTGNQPQHF.

About this clonotype itself: A read error is possible here, since a much larger clone lies one base away. The chain recombines TRBV5-4 with TRBJ2-2; 8 bases map to TRBD2. The CDR3 extends over 17 amino acids. Germline V lookup: CDR1 SGHNT, CDR2 YYREEE (reference sequence). The CDR3 sequence: CASRRTLAGPDTRELFF. The CDR3 DNA follows: TGTGCCAGCAGACGGACCCTAGCGGGCCCTGACACCAGGGAGCTGTTTTTT.

In the case of this clonotype: One end of the junction fails to match germline, which may point to a read error. The rearrangement uses TRBV20-1 and TRBJ2-3, with D perhaps matching TRBD1 (5 bases). CDR1 and CDR2 from the germline V gene are DFQATT and SNEGSKA (reference sequence). The CDR3 loop spans 16 amino acids. This CDR3 is CSARGRLRLGPYTQYF. CDR3 bases: TGCAGTGCTAGGGGGCGGCTCAGATTGGGGCCATATACACAGTATTTT.

This clonotype was counted ten times or more. The J gene is TRBJ1-1, the V gene TRBV20-1, with D perhaps TRBD1 (6 bases). V gave up 3 bases and J gave up 1 base, with 15 bases separating them. Germline V gene data show CDR1 as DFQATT and CDR2 as SNEGSKA (reference sequence). The CDR3 runs 15 residues. The DNA for the CDR3 is TGCAGTGCTAGGGAAGGGGGGGGGAGGAACACTGAAGCTTTCTTT. Its translation: CSAREGGGRNTEAFF.

With regard to this clonotype: A junction end diverges from the germline sequence, so it may reflect a read error. This chain connects TRBV29-1 to TRBJ1-1; 7 nucleotides match TRBD1. Germline loops: CDR1 SQVTM, CDR2 ANQGSEA. This CDR3 region has 12 residues. CDR3 residues: CSGDRVDTEVFF. The CDR3 DNA sequence: TGCAGTGGAGACAGGGTGGACACTGAAGTTTTCTTT.

As to this clonotype: The junction shows a germline mismatch at one end, possibly a read error. J is TRBJ2-1 and V is TRBV5-5, with TRBD2 matching 11 bases. Germline V CDR1 and CDR2: SGHKS, YYEKEE (reference sequence). This CDR3 has 16 amino acids. CDR3 protein: CTSLRLTSGRMIEQFF. In nucleotides, the CDR3 is TGTACCAGCCTCCGCCTAACTAGCGGGAGAATGATTGAGCAGTTCTTC. Together with reference TRBV5-5 and TRBJ2-1, the CDR3 gives the full variable domain: DAGVTQSPTHLIKTRGQQVTLRCSPISGHKSVSWYQQVLGQGPQFIFQYYEKEERGRGNFPDRFSARQFPNYSSELNVNALLLGDSALYLCTSLRLTSGRMIEQFFGPGTRLTVL.

In its sample, this clonotype was seen a few times. A much larger clone lies a single base off, so this may be a read error. V usage is TRBV4-3 and J usage is TRBJ2-5; D is unclear. CDR3 size: 17 residues. Germline V gene lookup returns CDR1 LGHNA and CDR2 YSLEER. V was cut by 0 bases and J by 4 bases, with 18 bases left in between. The CDR3 region has the DNA TGCGCCAGCAGCCAAGAACTGAGCGAGGCCGACGGAGAGACCCAGTACTTC. Translated: CASSQELSEADGETQYF.

With regard to this clonotype: The CDR3 does not close with the conserved phenylalanine or tryptophan, likely indicating a read error. V usage is TRBV12-3 or TRBV12-4 and J usage is TRBJ2-7; tentative D call: TRBD2 (6 bases). CDR3 length: 13 amino acids. The CDR3 loop is CVSSLGGRPEQYI. CDR3 in DNA: TGTGTCAGCAGTTTAGGTGGGAGGCCCGAGCAGTACATC.

This clonotype occurred a few times. This clone may be a read error of a much larger clone one base away. The chain combines TRBV4-2 with TRBJ1-3; D possibly corresponds to TRBD1 (5 bases). Germline loops: CDR1 LGHNA, CDR2 YNFKEQ. This CDR3 is built from 15 residues. The CDR3 is CASSPLGGTGNTVYF. CDR3 nucleotide sequence: TGTGCCAGCAGCCCCCTCGGAGGGACTGGAAACACCGTATATTTT.

The sample holds many counts of this clonotype. The chain has TRBV4-1 and TRBJ1-1; D is possibly TRBD1 (6 bases). The CDR3 covers 16 residues. From germline, CDR1 is MGHRA and CDR2 YSYEKL. V was clipped by 0 bases and J by 4 bases, with 15 bases between them. The CDR3 DNA reads TGCGCCAGCAGCCAAGATTGGGGGGCGGGGGGCACTGAAGCTTTCTTT. The encoded protein is CASSQDWGAGGTEAFF.

This clonotype was recorded a few times. This chain uses TRBV5-1 with TRBJ2-3; 7 bases line up with TRBD2. Germline V gene lookup returns CDR1 SGHRS and CDR2 YFSETQ. This CDR3 has 16 amino acids. V lost 4 bases, J lost 0 bases, and 8 bases stayed unmatched. CDR3 loop: CASSPNSAGSTDTQYF. The CDR3 coding sequence is TGCGCCAGCAGCCCTAACTCAGCGGGGAGCACAGATACGCAGTATTTT.

On this clonotype: Compared with germline, one end of the junction differs, possibly owing to a read error. The gene calls are TRBV6-5 and TRBJ1-3; no firm D call. The CDR3 is 15 amino acids. Germline CDR1 reads MNHEY; CDR2 reads SVGAGI. The CDR3 nucleotides are TGTGCCAGCAGCATATGGGAACACTCTGGAAACACCACATATTTT. Amino acid sequence: CASSIWEHSGNTTYF.

This chain connects TRBV11-2 to TRBJ2-7; no definite D call. The CDR3 consists of 11 residues. The V end was cut by 1 base, the J end by 6 bases, with 4 bases between. Per germline, CDR1 SGHAT and CDR2 FQNNGV. The CDR3 region is CASSLVSEQYF. The CDR3 DNA is TGTGCCAGCAGCTTAGTGTCCGAGCAGTACTTC.

For this clonotype: The junction departs from germline at one end; a sequencing error may be responsible. V gene TRBV6-5 combines with J gene TRBJ2-1, with TRBD2 as a possible D gene (5 bases). Per the germline V gene, CDR1 is MNHEY and CDR2 is SVGAGI. CDR3 length: 15 amino acids. CDR3 coding DNA: TGTGTCAGCGGTTACTCGAGAGGAAGCATTCATGAGCAGTTCTTC. The encoded protein is CVSGYSRGSIHEQFF.